The sequence of this T cell receptor (beta chain) was determined in a study of cytomegalovirus exposure and HLA in healthy donors. Looked up from germline, CDR1 is SNHLY and CDR2 is FYNNEI. CDR3 size: 16 residues. Trimming took 0 bases from V and 0 from J, leaving 9 bases between them. The PCR had 60 Vbeta and 13 Jbeta primers. Data came from immunoSEQ multiplex PCR; TCRdb stores just in-frame clones and leaves some out. In the table there are 180,000 or so clones, over 75% of which are singletons. The sequenced sample consisted of PBMCs. This sequence was found in a man aged 18 to 29 in good health and CMV-seropositive. V and J are TRBV2 and TRBJ1-5; no definite D call. The CDR3 spells CASSEARDYSNQPQHF. DNA of the CDR3: TGTGCCAGCAGTGAAGCCCGCGATTATAGCAATCAGCCCCAGCATTTT.